This TCR beta chain was observed in a study of CD8 T cells in Susac syndrome. Germline V gene lookup returns CDR1 LGHDT and CDR2 YNNKEL (reference sequence). V was trimmed by 5 bases and J by 7 bases, leaving 21 bases between them. The CDR3 is 15 residues long. TEMRA cells were FACS-enriched, while CD8+ and CD4+ T cells were negatively isolated. An amount of RNA that ranged from roughly 0.45 to 1 ug was reverse transcribed with random hexamers. A multiplex approach, immunoSEQ multiplex PCR, amplified TCR beta CDR3 across 54 Vbeta and 13 Jbeta. TCRdb used MiXCR to reprocess the immunoSEQ multiplex PCR reads, holding one entry per CDR3 protein. The table includes 100,000 to 150,000 distinct CDR3 sequences, around 95% detected once.

The sequence was obtained from a human donor in good health. The rearrangement uses TRBV3-1 and TRBJ2-7; weak D call: TRBD1 (5 bases). Sequences were obtained from CD4+ T cells from PBMCs. Written as DNA, the CDR3 is TGTGCCAGCAGCTACCCGATGGACAAGTATCGGGAGCAGTACTTC. It specifies CASSYPMDKYREQYF.